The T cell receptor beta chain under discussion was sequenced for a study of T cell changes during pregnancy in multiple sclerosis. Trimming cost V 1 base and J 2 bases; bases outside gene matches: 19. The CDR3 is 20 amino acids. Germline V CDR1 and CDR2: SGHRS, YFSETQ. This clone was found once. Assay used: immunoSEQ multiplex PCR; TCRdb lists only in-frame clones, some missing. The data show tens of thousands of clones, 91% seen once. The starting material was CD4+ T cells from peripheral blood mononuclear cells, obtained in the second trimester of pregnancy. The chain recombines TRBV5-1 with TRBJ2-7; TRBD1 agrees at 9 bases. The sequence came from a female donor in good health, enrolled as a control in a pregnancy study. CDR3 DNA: TGCGCCAGCAGCTTGAGATCCCCGGGACAGGGAGTTCGGGGACCCTACGAGCAGTACTTC. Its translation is CASSLRSPGQGVRGPYEQYF. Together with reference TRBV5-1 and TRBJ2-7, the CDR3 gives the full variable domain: KAGVTQTPRYLIKTRGQQVTLSCSPISGHRSVSWYQQTPGQGLQFLFEYFSETQRNKGNFPGRFSGRQFSNSRSEMNVSTLELGDSALYLCASSLRSPGQGVRGPYEQYFGPGTRLTVT.